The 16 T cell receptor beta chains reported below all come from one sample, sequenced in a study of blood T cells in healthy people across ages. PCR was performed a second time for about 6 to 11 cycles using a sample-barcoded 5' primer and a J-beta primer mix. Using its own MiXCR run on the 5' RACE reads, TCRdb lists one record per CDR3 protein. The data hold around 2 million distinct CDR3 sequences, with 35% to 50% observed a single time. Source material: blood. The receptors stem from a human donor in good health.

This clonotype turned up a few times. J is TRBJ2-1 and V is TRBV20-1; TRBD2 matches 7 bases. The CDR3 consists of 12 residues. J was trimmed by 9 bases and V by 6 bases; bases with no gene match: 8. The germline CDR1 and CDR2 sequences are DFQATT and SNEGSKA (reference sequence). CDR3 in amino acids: CSATLPGGEQFF. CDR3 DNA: TGCAGTGCAACCCTGCCGGGGGGTGAGCAGTTCTTC.

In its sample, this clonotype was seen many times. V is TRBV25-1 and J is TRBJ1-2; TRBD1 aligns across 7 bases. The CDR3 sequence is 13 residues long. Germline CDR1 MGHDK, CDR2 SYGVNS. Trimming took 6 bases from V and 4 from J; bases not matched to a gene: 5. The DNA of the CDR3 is TGTGCCAGCAGGGGGACAGAAACCTATGGCTACACCTTC. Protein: CASRGTETYGYTF.

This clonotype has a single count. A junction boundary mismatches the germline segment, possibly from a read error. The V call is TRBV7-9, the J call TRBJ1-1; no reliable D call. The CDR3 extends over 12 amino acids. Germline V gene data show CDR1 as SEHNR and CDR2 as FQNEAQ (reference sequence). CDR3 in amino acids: CASSVGLSEAFF. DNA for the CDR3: TGCGCCAGCAGCGTTGGTTTATCTGAAGCCTTCTTT.

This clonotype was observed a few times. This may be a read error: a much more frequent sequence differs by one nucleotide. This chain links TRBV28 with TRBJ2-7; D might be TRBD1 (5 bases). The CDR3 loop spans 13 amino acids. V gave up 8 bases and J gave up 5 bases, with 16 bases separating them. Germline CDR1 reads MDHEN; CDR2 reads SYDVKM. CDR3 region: CASRRQPGHEQYF. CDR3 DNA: TGTGCCAGCCGGAGACAGCCGGGCCACGAGCAGTACTTC. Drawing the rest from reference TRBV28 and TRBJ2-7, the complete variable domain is DVKVTQSSRYLVKRTGEKVFLECVQDMDHENMFWYRQDPGLGLRLIYFSYDVKMKEKGDIPEGYSVSREKKERFSLILESASTNQTSMYLCASRRQPGHEQYFGPGTRLTVT.

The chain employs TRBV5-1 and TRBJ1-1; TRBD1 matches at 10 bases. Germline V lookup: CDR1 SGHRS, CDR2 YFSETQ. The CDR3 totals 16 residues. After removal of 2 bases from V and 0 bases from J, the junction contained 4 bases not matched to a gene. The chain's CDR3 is CASSFLGTGVNTEAFF. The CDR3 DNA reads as TGCGCCAGCAGCTTCCTTGGGACAGGGGTGAACACTGAAGCTTTCTTT.

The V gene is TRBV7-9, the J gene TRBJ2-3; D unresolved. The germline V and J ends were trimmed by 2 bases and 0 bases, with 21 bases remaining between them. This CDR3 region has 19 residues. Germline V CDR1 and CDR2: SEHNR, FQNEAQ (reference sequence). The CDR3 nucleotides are TGTGCCAGCAGCTTACGGGTTTTTATCGGACCTTCTAGCACAGATACGCAGTATTTT. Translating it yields CASSLRVFIGPSSTDTQYF.

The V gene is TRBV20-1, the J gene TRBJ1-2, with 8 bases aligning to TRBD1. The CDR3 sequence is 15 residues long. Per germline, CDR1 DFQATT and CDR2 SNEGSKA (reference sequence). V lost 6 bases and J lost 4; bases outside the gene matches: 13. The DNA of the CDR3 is TGCAGTGCGAAGAAACCAGGGGGCGAGGGCTATGGCTACACCTTC. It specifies CSAKKPGGEGYGYTF.

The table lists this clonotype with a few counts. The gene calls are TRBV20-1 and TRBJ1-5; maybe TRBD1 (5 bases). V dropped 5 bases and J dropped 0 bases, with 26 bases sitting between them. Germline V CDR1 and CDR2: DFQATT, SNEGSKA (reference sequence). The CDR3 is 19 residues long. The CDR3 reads CSARRPHAGGMSSNQPQHF. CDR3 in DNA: TGCAGTGCTCGCCGCCCCCACGCGGGGGGAATGAGTAGCAATCAGCCCCAGCATTTT.

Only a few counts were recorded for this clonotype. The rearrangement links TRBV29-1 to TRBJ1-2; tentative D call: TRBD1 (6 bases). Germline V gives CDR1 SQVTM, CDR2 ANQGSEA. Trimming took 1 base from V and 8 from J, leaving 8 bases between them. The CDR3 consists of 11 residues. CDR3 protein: CSVEAGAGYTF. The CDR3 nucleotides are TGCAGCGTTGAAGCAGGGGCCGGCTACACCTTC.

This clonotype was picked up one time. The CDR3 reads CASSASGHLQETQYF. CDR3 in DNA: TGTGCCAGCAGTGCCTCCGGGCACCTCCAAGAGACCCAGTACTTC. The chain employs TRBV2 and TRBJ2-5, with D unresolved. V lost 4 bases and J lost 1, with 13 bases in between. The CDR3 is 15 amino acids. Per germline, CDR1 SNHLY and CDR2 FYNNEI.

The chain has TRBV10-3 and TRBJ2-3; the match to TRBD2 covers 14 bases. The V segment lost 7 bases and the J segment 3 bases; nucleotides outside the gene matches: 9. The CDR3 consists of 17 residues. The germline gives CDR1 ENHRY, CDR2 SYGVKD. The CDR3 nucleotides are TGTGCCATCACCGAACCCCGACTAGCGGGGGGGACAGATACGCAGTATTTT. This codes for CAITEPRLAGGTDTQYF.

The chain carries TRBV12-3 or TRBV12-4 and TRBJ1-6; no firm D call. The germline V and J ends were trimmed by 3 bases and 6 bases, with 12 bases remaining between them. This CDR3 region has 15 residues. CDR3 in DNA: TGTGCCAGCAGTTTGCAGGTTCTGGGTAATTCACCCCTCCACTTT. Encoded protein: CASSLQVLGNSPLHF.

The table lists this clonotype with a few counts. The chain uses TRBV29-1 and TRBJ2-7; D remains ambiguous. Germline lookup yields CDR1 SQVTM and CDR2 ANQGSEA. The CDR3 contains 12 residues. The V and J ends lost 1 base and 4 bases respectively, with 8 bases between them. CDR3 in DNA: TGCAGCGTTGAAGGACGGTTTTACGAGCAGTACTTC. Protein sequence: CSVEGRFYEQYF.

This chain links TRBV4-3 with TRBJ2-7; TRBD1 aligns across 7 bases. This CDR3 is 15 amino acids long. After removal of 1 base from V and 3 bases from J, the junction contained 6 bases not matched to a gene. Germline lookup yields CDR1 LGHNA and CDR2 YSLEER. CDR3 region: CASSQGWQGDYEQYF. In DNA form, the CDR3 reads TGCGCCAGCAGCCAAGGGTGGCAGGGGGACTACGAGCAGTACTTC.

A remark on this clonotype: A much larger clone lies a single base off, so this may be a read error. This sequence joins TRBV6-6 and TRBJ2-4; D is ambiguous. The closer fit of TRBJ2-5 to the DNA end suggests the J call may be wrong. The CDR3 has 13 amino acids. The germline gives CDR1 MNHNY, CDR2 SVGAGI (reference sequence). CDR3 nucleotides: TGTGCCATACGACGGGTTCCTCAAGAGACCCAGTACTTC. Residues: CAIRRVPQETQYF.

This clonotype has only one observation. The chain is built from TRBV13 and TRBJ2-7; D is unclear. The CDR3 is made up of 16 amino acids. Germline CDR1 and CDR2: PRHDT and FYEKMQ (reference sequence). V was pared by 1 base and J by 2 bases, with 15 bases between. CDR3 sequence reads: CASSLAPQIGTYEQYF. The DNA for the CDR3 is TGTGCCAGCAGCTTAGCCCCGCAGATTGGGACCTACGAGCAGTACTTC.